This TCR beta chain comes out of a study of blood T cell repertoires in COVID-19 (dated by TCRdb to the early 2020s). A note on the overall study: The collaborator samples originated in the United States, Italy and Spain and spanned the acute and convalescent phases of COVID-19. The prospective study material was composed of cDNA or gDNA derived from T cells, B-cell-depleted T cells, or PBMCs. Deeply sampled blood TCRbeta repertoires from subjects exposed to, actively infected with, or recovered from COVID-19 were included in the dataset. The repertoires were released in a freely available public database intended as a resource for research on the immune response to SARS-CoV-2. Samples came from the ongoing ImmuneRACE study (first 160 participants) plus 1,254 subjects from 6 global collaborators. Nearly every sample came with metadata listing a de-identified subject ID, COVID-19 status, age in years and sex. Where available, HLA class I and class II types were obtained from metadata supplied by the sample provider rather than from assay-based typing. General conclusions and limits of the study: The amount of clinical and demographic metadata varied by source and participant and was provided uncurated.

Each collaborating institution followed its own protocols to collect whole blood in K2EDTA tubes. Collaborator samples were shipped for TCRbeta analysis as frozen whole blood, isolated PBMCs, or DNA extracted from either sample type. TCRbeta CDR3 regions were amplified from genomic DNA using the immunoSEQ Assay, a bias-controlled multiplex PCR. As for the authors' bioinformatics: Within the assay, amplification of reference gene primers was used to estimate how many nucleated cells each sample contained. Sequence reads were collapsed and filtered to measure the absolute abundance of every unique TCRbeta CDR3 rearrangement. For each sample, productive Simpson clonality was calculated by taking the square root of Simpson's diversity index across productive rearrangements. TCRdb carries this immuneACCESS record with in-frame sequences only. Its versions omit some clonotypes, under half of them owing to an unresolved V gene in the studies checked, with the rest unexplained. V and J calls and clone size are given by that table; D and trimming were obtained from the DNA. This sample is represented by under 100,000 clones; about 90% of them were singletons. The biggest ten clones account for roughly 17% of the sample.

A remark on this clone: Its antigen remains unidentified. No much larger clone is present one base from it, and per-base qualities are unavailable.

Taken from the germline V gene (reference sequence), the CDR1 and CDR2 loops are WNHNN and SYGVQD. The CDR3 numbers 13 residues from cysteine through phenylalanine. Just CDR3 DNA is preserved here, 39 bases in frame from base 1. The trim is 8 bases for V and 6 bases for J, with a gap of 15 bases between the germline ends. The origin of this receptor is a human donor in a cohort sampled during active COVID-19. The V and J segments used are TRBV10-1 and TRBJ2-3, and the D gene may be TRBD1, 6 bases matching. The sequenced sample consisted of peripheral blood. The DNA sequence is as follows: TGCGCCAGCCAACGAGGACAGATGGATACGCAGTATTTT. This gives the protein CASQRGQMDTQYF.